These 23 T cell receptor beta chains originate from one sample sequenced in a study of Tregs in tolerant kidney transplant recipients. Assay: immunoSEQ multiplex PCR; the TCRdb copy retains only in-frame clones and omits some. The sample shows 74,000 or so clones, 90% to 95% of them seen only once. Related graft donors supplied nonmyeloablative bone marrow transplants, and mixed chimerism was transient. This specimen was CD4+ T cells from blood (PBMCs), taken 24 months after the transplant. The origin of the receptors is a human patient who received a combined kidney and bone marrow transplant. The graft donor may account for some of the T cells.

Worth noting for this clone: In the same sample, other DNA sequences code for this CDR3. For the CDR3, the DNA is TGTGCCAGTAGTATGAACAGAAATTCACCCCTCCACTTT. This encodes CASSMNRNSPLHF. The J gene is TRBJ1-6, the V gene TRBV19; D is unresolved. Germline CDR1 reads LNHDA; CDR2 reads SQIVND (reference sequence). The CDR3 is 13 residues long. V was shortened by 3 bases and J by 7 bases, with 7 bases between the two germline ends.

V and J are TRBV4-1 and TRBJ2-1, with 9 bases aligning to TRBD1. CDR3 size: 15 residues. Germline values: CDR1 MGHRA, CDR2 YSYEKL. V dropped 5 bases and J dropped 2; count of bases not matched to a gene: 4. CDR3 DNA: TGCGCCAGCAGCTTCCGGACAGGGGCCTACAATGAGCAGTTCTTC. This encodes CASSFRTGAYNEQFF.

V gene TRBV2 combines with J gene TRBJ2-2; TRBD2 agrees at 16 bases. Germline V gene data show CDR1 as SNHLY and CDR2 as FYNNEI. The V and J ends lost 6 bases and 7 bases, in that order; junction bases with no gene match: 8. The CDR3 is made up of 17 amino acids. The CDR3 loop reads CASRDGTSGRANGELFF. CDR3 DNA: TGTGCCAGCAGAGACGGGACTAGCGGGAGGGCCAACGGGGAGCTGTTTTTT.

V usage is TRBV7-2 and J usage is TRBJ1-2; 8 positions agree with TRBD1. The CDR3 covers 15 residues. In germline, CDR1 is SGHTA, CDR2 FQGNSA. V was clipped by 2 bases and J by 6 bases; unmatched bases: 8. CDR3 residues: CASSLPGRGRNGYTF. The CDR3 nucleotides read TGTGCCAGCAGCTTACCGGGCAGGGGGCGCAATGGCTACACCTTC.

CDR3 amino acids: CASSLASGARNEKLFF. In nucleotides, the CDR3 is TGTGCCAGCAGCTTAGCCTCAGGGGCGCGCAATGAAAAACTGTTTTTT. V and J are TRBV11-3 and TRBJ1-4; TRBD1 might be the D (6 bases). This CDR3 has 16 residues. The ends were cut back, 1 base at V and 5 bases at J, with 14 bases in the middle. CDR1 and CDR2 from the germline V gene are SGHNT and YENEEA.

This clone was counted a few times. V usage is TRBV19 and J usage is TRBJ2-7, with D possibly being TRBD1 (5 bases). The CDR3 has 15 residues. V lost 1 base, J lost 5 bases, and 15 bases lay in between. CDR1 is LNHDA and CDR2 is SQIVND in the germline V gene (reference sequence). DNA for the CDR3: TGTGCCAGTAGTATAGGGGGCAACCTCGTCCACGAGCAGTACTTC. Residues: CASSIGGNLVHEQYF.

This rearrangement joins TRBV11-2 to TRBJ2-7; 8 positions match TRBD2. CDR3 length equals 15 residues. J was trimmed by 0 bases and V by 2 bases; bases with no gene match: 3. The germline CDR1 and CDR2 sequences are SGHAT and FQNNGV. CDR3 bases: TGTGCCAGCAGCTTATTAAGCGGGAGCTCCTACGAGCAGTACTTC. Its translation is CASSLLSGSSYEQYF.

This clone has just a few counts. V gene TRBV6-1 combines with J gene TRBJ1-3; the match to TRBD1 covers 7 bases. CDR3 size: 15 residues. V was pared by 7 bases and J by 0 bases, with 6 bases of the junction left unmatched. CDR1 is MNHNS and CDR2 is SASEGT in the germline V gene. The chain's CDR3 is CASNRGTASGNTIYF. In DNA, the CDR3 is TGTGCCAGCAACCGGGGGACAGCCTCTGGAAACACCATATATTTT.

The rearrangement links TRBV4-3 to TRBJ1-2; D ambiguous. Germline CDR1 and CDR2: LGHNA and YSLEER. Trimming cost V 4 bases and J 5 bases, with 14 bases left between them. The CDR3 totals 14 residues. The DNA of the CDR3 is TGCGCCAGCAGCCCGAGTAAAAGAGCGTATGGCTACACCTTC. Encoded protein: CASSPSKRAYGYTF.

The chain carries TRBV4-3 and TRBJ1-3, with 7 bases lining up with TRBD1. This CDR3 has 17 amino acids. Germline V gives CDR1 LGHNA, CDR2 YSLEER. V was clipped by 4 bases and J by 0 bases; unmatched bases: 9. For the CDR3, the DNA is TGCGCCAGCAGCCCCCGTGTGACAGGGCTCTCTGGAAACACCATATATTTT. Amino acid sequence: CASSPRVTGLSGNTIYF.

CDR3 bases: TGTGCCAGCAGCTTAGTAGGGGGGGCCCTCCGAGAGACCCAGTACTTC. Protein: CASSLVGGALRETQYF. The rearrangement uses TRBV7-8 and TRBJ2-5; possibly TRBD2 for D (7 bases). The CDR3 has 16 residues. Germline CDR1 reads SGHVS; CDR2 reads FQNEAQ. Trimming left V 1 base short and J 4 bases short, with 16 bases between.

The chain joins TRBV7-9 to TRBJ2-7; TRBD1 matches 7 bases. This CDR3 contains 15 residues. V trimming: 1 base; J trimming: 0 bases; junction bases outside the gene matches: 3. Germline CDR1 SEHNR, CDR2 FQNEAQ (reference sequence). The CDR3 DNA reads TGTGCCAGCAGCTTAGGCAGGGGGAGCTCCTACGAGCAGTACTTC. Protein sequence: CASSLGRGSSYEQYF. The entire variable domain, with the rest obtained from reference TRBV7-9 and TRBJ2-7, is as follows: DTGVSQNPRHKITKRGQNVTFRCDPISEHNRLYWYRQTLGQGPEFLTYFQNEAQLEKSRLLSDRFSAERPKGSFSTLEIQRTEQGDSAMYLCASSLGRGSSYEQYFGPGTRLTVT.

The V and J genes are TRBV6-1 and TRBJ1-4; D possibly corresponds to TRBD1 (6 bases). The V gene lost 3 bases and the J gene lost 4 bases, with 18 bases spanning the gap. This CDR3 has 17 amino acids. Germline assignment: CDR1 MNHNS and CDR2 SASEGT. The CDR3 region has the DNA TGTGCCAGCAGTGACCGCGCTAGGGGGGGCGATAATGAAAAACTGTTTTTT. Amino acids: CASSDRARGGDNEKLFF.

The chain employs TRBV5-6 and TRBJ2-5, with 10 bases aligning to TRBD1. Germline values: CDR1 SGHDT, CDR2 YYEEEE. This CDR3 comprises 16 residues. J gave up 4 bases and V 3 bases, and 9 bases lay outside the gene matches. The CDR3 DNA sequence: TGTGCCAGCAGCTCCCCGAGACAGGGGGCCGGAGAGACCCAGTACTTC. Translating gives CASSSPRQGAGETQYF.

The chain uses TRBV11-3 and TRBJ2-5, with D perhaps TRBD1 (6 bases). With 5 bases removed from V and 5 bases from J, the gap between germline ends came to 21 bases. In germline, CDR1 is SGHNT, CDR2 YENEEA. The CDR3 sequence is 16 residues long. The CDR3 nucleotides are TGTGCCAGCAGCCGTACGGGCTCAACAGGGACGGAGACCCAGTACTTC. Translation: CASSRTGSTGTETQYF. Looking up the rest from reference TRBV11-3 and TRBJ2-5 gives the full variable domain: EAGVVQSPRYKIIEKKQPVAFWCNPISGHNTLYWYLQNLGQGPELLIRYENEEAVDDSQLPKDRFSAERLKGVDSTLKIQPAELGDSAVYLCASSRTGSTGTETQYFGPGTRLLVL.

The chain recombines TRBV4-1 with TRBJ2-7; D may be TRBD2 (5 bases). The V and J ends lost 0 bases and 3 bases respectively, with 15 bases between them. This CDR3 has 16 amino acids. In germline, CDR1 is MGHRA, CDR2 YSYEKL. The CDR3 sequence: CASSQDRTGVSYEQYF. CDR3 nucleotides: TGCGCCAGCAGCCAAGATCGGACCGGGGTAAGCTACGAGCAGTACTTC.

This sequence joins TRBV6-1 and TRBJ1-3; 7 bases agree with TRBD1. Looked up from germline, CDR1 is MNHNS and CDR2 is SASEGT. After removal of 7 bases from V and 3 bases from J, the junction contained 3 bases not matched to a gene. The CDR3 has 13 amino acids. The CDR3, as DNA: TGTGCCAGCAAACAGGGGAGTGGAAACACCATATATTTT. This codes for CASKQGSGNTIYF.

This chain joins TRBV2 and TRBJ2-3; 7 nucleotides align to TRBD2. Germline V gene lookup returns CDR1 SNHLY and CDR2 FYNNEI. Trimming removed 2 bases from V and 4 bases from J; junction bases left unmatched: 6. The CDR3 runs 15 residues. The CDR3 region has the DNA TGTGCCAGCAGTGAATCCCGGGGAGGGGCAGATACGCAGTATTTT. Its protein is CASSESRGGADTQYF.

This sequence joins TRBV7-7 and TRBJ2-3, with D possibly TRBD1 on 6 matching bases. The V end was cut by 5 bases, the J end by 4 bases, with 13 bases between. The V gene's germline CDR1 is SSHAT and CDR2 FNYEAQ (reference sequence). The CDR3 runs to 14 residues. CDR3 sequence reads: CASSPTGYADTQYF. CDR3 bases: TGTGCCAGCAGCCCCACAGGGTATGCAGATACGCAGTATTTT.

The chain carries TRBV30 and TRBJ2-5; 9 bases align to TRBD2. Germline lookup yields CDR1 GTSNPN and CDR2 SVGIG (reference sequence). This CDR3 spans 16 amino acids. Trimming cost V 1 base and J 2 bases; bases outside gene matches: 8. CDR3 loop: CAWSDLAGDWQETQYF. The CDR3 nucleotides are TGTGCCTGGAGTGACTTAGCGGGAGATTGGCAAGAGACCCAGTACTTC.

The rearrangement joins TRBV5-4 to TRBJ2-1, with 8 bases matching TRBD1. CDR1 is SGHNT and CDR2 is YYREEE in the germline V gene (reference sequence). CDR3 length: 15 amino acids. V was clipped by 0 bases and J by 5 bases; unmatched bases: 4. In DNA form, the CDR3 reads TGTGCCAGCAGCTTGGACAGGGGGTACCACAATGAGCAGTTCTTC. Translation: CASSLDRGYHNEQFF.

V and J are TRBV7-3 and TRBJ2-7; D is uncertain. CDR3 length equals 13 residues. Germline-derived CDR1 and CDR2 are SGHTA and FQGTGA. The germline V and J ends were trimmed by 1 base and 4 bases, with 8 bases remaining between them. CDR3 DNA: TGTGCCAGCAGCTTAAGCACAGAGTACGAGCAGTACTTC. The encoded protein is CASSLSTEYEQYF.

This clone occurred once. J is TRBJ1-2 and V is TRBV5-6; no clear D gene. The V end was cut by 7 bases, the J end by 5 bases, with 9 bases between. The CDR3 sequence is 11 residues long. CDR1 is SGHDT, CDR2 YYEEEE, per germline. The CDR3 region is CASAGSYGYTF. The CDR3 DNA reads TGTGCCAGCGCTGGCAGTTATGGCTACACCTTC.